Each of the 20 T cell receptor beta chains below was sequenced from the same sample in a study of T cells in Graves' hyperthyroidism and ophthalmopathy. RNA transcripts provided the source from which TCR beta CDR3 regions were amplified. The TCR CDR3 was amplified in a first-round RT-PCR using the HTBI primer set. One entry per CDR3 protein results from TCRdb running MiXCR on the multiplex PCR reads. The data contain approximately 870,000 distinct CDR3 sequences, over 35% of them seen just once; the ten biggest clones take up approximately 8.7%. The material sequenced was blood. These receptors all come from a man aged 18 to 35 with Graves' hyperthyroidism.

The rearrangement links TRBV28 to TRBJ2-7; no clear D gene. Germline assignment: CDR1 MDHEN and CDR2 SYDVKM. The CDR3 extends over 14 amino acids. V gave up 4 bases and J gave up 5 bases, with 15 bases separating them. CDR3 sequence: CASSSGPRPDEQYF. The CDR3 region has the DNA TGTGCCAGCAGTTCCGGGCCCCGACCCGACGAGCAGTACTTC.

This clonotype has a count of ten or more. CDR3 amino acids: CASSVGPVVDEQYF. The CDR3 nucleotides are TGTGCCAGCAGCGTAGGTCCAGTCGTGGACGAGCAGTACTTC. The rearrangement links TRBV9 to TRBJ2-7; no firm D call. The CDR3 contains 14 residues. V lost 0 bases to trimming and J lost 5 bases, with 12 bases between them. The germline gives CDR1 SGDLS, CDR2 YYNGEE.

The genes are TRBV5-1 and TRBJ2-7; the match to TRBD1 covers 9 bases. The CDR3 is 15 residues long. J lost 3 bases, V lost 4 bases, and 8 bases had no gene match. Germline loops: CDR1 SGHRS, CDR2 YFSETQ. The DNA for the CDR3 is TGCGCCAGCAGCCAAGGACAGGGGCCGATCTACGAGCAGTACTTC. Its protein product is CASSQGQGPIYEQYF. The full variable domain, its missing parts supplied by reference TRBV5-1 and TRBJ2-7, is KAGVTQTPRYLIKTRGQQVTLSCSPISGHRSVSWYQQTPGQGLQFLFEYFSETQRNKGNFPGRFSGRQFSNSRSEMNVSTLELGDSALYLCASSQGQGPIYEQYFGPGTRLTVT.

This rearrangement joins TRBV6-5 to TRBJ1-5, with 7 bases that match TRBD1. V dropped 8 bases and J dropped 0; count of bases not matched to a gene: 16. The CDR3 covers 18 residues. Per the germline V gene, CDR1 is MNHEY and CDR2 is SVGAGI. Here the CDR3 DNA reads TGTGCCAGCGAGAGGATCGGGACAGAGAGTACTAGCAATCAGCCCCAGCATTTT. It specifies CASERIGTESTSNQPQHF.

This clonotype was counted ten times or more. This chain joins TRBV6-5 and TRBJ1-1, with D tentatively TRBD1 (6 bases). Germline lookup yields CDR1 MNHEY and CDR2 SVGAGI. The CDR3 is 12 amino acids. V was trimmed by 3 bases and J by 11 bases, leaving 13 bases between them. The CDR3 sequence is CASSYTNRAAFF. The CDR3 bases are TGTGCCAGCAGTTATACGAACAGGGCGGCTTTCTTT.

This chain joins TRBV5-8 and TRBJ2-5; no firm D call. The CDR3 has 13 residues. V lost 7 bases and J 5 bases, leaving 15 bases between the germline ends. In germline, CDR1 is SGHTS, CDR2 YDEGEE. The DNA for the CDR3 is TGTGCCAGCGATTTAAGGAGTGGGGAGACCCAGTACTTC. The encoded protein is CASDLRSGETQYF. The full variable domain, with the rest looked up from reference TRBV5-8 and TRBJ2-5, is EAGVTQSPTHLIKTRGQQATLRCSPISGHTSVYWYQQALGLGLQFLLWYDEGEERNRGNFPPRFSGRQFPNYSSELNVNALELEDSALYLCASDLRSGETQYFGPGTRLLVL.

The gene calls are TRBV9 and TRBJ1-2, with TRBD1 as a possible D gene (5 bases). Germline CDR1 reads SGDLS; CDR2 reads YYNGEE. V was trimmed by 0 bases and J by 3 bases, leaving 12 bases between them. The CDR3 totals 15 residues. The CDR3 region is CASSVEGQFHYGYTF. In DNA, the CDR3 is TGTGCCAGCAGCGTAGAGGGGCAGTTTCACTATGGCTACACCTTC. Full variable domain (outside the CDR3, taken from reference TRBV9 and TRBJ1-2): DSGVTQTPKHLITATGQRVTLRCSPRSGDLSVYWYQQSLDQGLQFLIQYYNGEERAKGNILERFSAQQFPDLHSELNLSSLELGDSALYFCASSVEGQFHYGYTFGSGTRLTVV.

On this clonotype: With a much larger clone just one base away, this may be a read error. The chain carries TRBV19 and TRBJ2-7, with D perhaps matching TRBD1 (6 bases). The germline V gene has CDR1 LNHDA and CDR2 SQIVND (reference sequence). CDR3 length: 13 residues. The CDR3 DNA reads TGTGCCACATCCGGGACAAGCTCCGGAGAGCTGTACTTC. Protein: CATSGTSSGELYF.

This sequence joins TRBV29-1 and TRBJ1-3; D remains ambiguous. The CDR3 has 12 amino acids. The germline gives CDR1 SQVTM, CDR2 ANQGSEA. This CDR3 is CSYSRSGNTIYF. The CDR3 nucleotides are TGCAGTTACTCCCGCTCTGGAAACACCATATATTTT.

The count of this clonotype is one. V gene TRBV7-8 combines with J gene TRBJ2-5, with a tentative D call TRBD2 (6 bases). Germline lookup yields CDR1 SGHVS and CDR2 FQNEAQ. The V gene lost 4 bases and the J gene lost 7 bases, with 13 bases spanning the gap. The CDR3 length is 13 residues. The CDR3 DNA reads as TGTGCCAGCAGCTCCCTAGTCGGGGGGACCCAGTACTTC. Its translation: CASSSLVGGTQYF.

V usage is TRBV24-1 and J usage is TRBJ1-5; D may be TRBD1 (5 bases). V was trimmed by 7 bases and J by 9 bases, leaving 21 bases between them. Germline V gene data show CDR1 as KGHDR and CDR2 as SFDVKD. The CDR3 is made up of 15 amino acids. The CDR3 protein is CATSLAGGTTGPQHF. In nucleotides, the CDR3 is TGTGCCACCAGCTTGGCAGGCGGGACTACAGGGCCCCAGCATTTT.

This clonotype has just a few counts. The chain recombines TRBV12-3 or TRBV12-4 with TRBJ1-5, with TRBD1 matching 7 bases. This CDR3 has 17 residues. With 0 bases clipped from V and 4 bases from J, the junction kept 9 bases outside the gene matches. The CDR3, as DNA: TGTGCCAGCAGTTTAGCAGTCGAACAGGGGTGGAATCAGCCCCAGCATTTT. It encodes CASSLAVEQGWNQPQHF.

The chain recombines TRBV7-9 with TRBJ2-7, with D possibly TRBD1 on 5 matching bases. Germline V lookup: CDR1 SEHNR, CDR2 FQNEAQ (reference sequence). The CDR3 runs 15 residues. Trimming shortened V by 4 bases and J by 5 bases, and 18 bases separated the two germline ends. Written as DNA, the CDR3 is TGTGCCAGCAGCTCGGGTCCCTCTGGGGCCAACGAGCAGTACTTC. Its protein product is CASSSGPSGANEQYF.

V usage is TRBV6-5 and J usage is TRBJ1-6, with unresolved D. Germline CDR1 reads MNHEY; CDR2 reads SVGAGI. V lost 0 bases, J lost 9 bases, and 15 bases lay in between. The CDR3 runs 16 residues. Here the CDR3 DNA reads TGTGCCAGCAGTTACTCCGTCATCGTTGGAACTTCACCCCTCCACTTT. Encoded protein: CASSYSVIVGTSPLHF.

Notes on this clonotype: This CDR3 is missing its conserved last phenylalanine or tryptophan, likely due to a read error. The chain couples TRBV5-4 to TRBJ2-7; TRBD2 is a possible D gene (5 bases). From germline, CDR1 is SGHNT and CDR2 YYREEE (reference sequence). CDR3 size: 14 residues. This CDR3 is CASSPFRGFYEQYL. As DNA, the CDR3 is TGCGCCAGCAGCCCCTTCCGAGGGTTCTACGAGCAGTACCTC.

This clonotype was counted at least ten times. The chain is built from TRBV5-1 and TRBJ1-2; possible D gene TRBD1, 5 bases. The CDR3 has 13 amino acids. In germline, CDR1 is SGHRS, CDR2 YFSETQ. Between the trimmed V and J ends, which lost 0 bases and 8 bases, there was a span of 11 bases. The CDR3 loop is CASSLEAEGGYTF. DNA for the CDR3: TGCGCCAGCAGCTTGGAGGCGGAGGGGGGCTACACCTTC.

This clonotype showed up just a few times. This chain joins TRBV4-3 and TRBJ1-4, with TRBD1 matching 7 bases. The CDR3 is made up of 15 amino acids. Germline V CDR1 and CDR2: LGHNA, YSLEER. V was clipped by 5 bases and J by 4 bases; unmatched bases: 7. CDR3 DNA: TGCGCCAGCAGCGCCGACGGGACAGTTAATGAAAAACTGTTTTTT. Translating gives CASSADGTVNEKLFF.

In regard to this clonotype: The junction differs from germline at one of its ends, possibly a read error. The chain uses TRBV11-2 and TRBJ1-1; D unresolved. The CDR3 runs 16 residues. Germline lookup yields CDR1 SGHAT and CDR2 FQNNGV. The CDR3 region is CASNLGRRRPNTEAFF. The CDR3 bases are TGTGCCAGCAACTTAGGAAGGAGGAGGCCCAACACTGAAGCTTTCTTT.

In this sample, this clonotype turned up a few times. The rearrangement uses TRBV20-1 and TRBJ1-2, with 7 bases matching TRBD1. In germline, CDR1 is DFQATT, CDR2 SNEGSKA (reference sequence). The V segment lost 5 bases and the J segment 3 bases; nucleotides outside the gene matches: 9. The CDR3 runs 14 residues. The DNA of the CDR3 is TGCAGTGCTCCCGGGACAGCAGAGTACTATGGCTACACCTTC. Translation: CSAPGTAEYYGYTF.

This clonotype was counted ten times or more. The rearrangement links TRBV7-3 to TRBJ1-2, with 7 bases that match TRBD1. The CDR3 runs 13 residues. Germline V lookup: CDR1 SGHTA, CDR2 FQGTGA. J gave up 8 bases and V 4 bases, and 7 bases lay outside the gene matches. Here the CDR3 reads CASSSDRAQGYTF. The CDR3 DNA follows: TGTGCCAGCAGCTCTGACAGGGCCCAGGGCTACACCTTC. Complete variable domain (other parts from reference TRBV7-3 and TRBJ1-2): GAGVSQTPSNKVTEKGKYVELRCDPISGHTALYWYRQSLGQGPEFLIYFQGTGAADDSGLPNDRFFAVRPEGSVSTLKIQRTERGDSAVYLCASSSDRAQGYTFGSGTRLTVV.